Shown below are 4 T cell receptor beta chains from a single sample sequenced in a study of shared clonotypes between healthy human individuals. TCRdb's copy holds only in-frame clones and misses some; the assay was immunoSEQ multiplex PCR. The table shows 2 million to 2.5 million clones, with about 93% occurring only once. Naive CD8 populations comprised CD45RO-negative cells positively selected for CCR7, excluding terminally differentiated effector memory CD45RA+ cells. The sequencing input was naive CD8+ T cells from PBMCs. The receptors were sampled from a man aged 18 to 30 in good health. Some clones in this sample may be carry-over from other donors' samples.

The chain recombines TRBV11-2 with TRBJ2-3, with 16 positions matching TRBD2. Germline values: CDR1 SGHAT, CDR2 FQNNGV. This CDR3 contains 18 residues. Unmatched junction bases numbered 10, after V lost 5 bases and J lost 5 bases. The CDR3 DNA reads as TGTGCCAGCAGCCCAGCCATCGGGACTAGCGGGAGGGTAGATACGCAGTATTTT. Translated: CASSPAIGTSGRVDTQYF.

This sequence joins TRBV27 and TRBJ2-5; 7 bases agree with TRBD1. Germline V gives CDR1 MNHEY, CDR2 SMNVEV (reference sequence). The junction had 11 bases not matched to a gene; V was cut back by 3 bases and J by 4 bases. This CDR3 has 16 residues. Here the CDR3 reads CASSFTAPTGSETQYF. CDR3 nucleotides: TGTGCCAGCAGTTTCACAGCGCCGACAGGGTCAGAGACCCAGTACTTC.

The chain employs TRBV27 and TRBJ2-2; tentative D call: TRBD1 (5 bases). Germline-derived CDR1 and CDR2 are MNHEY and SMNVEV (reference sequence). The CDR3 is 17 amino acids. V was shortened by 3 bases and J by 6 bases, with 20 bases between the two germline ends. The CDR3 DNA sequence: TGTGCCAGCAGTTTCTTCCCTGGGGCTGAGATTTCCGGGGAGCTGTTTTTT. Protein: CASSFFPGAEISGELFF.

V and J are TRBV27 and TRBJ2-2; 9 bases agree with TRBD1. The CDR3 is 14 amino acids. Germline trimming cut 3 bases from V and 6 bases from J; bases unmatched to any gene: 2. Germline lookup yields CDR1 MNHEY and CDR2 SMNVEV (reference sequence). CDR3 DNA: TGTGCCAGCAGTTTCAGGACAGGGGCCGGGGAGCTGTTTTTT. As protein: CASSFRTGAGELFF.